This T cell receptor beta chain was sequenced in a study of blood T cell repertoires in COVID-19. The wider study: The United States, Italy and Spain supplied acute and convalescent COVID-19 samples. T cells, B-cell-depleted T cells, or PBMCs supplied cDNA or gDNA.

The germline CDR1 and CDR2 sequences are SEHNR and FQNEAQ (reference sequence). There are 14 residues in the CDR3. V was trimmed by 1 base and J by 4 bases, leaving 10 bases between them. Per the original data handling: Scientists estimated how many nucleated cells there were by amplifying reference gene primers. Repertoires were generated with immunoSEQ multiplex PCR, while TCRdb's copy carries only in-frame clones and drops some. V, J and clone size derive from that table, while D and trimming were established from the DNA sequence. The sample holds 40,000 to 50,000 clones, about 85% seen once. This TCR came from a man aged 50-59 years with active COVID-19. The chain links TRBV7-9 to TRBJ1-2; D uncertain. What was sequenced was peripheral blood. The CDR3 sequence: CASSLVTTAYGYTF. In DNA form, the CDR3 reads TGTGCCAGCAGCTTAGTGACAACCGCCTATGGCTACACCTTC. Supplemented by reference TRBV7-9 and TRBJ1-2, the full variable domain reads DTGVSQNPRHKITKRGQNVTFRCDPISEHNRLYWYRQTLGQGPEFLTYFQNEAQLEKSRLLSDRFSAERPKGSFSTLEIQRTEQGDSAMYLCASSLVTTAYGYTFGSGTRLTVV.